The 16 T cell receptor beta chains given below trace back to one sample, sequenced in a study of cytomegalovirus exposure and HLA in healthy donors. PCR amplification relied on 60 Vbeta primers (plus 13 Jbeta primers). Profiling relied on immunoSEQ multiplex PCR, and the TCRdb table lists in-frame clones only, not all of them. The sample has roughly 150,000 clones, 65% to 80% seen once. The sequencing sample was made of PBMCs. The receptors come from a woman aged 45-59 years in good health and CMV-seropositive.

This clone has just a few counts. The gene calls are TRBV4-1 and TRBJ2-7, with 11 bases aligning to TRBD1. The CDR3 runs to 14 residues. Germline V CDR1 and CDR2: MGHRA, YSYEKL. Germline trimming cut 3 bases from V and 5 bases from J; bases unmatched to any gene: 3. CDR3 loop: CASSQDRGRHEQYF. In DNA form, the CDR3 reads TGCGCCAGCAGCCAGGACAGGGGGCGCCACGAGCAGTACTTC.

The gene calls are TRBV6-5 and TRBJ2-7, with 12 bases matching TRBD2. CDR3 length: 15 residues. CDR1 MNHEY and CDR2 SVGAGI come from the germline V gene. Unmatched junction bases numbered 6, after V lost 5 bases and J lost 4 bases. The CDR3 nucleotides read TGTGCCAGCAGTCAGGGACTAGCGGGCGGATACGAGCAGTACTTC. It is translated as CASSQGLAGGYEQYF.

V gene TRBV5-6 combines with J gene TRBJ1-2, with D unclear. Trimming left V 2 bases short and J 4 bases short, with 15 bases between. The CDR3 consists of 15 residues. The germline V gene has CDR1 SGHDT and CDR2 YYEEEE. For the CDR3, the DNA is TGTGCCAGCAGCTTCCCTGGGCAGCCTTCCTATGGCTACACCTTC. This gives the protein CASSFPGQPSYGYTF.

This clone occurred a few times. Relative to the germline gene, one junction end is altered; a read error may explain this. The V gene is TRBV7-9, the J gene TRBJ1-1; tentatively, D is TRBD1 (6 bases). CDR3 length: 12 residues. Germline V lookup: CDR1 SEHNR, CDR2 FQNEAQ (reference sequence). CDR3 residues: CSSSTDSLEAFF. The DNA for the CDR3 is TGTTCCAGCAGCACGGACAGCCTTGAAGCTTTCTTT.

The chain links TRBV27 to TRBJ2-3, with TRBD2 matching over 14 bases. This CDR3 is built from 20 residues. Germline CDR1 reads MNHEY; CDR2 reads SMNVEV (reference sequence). Germline trimming cut 2 bases from V and 4 bases from J; bases unmatched to any gene: 14. In DNA, the CDR3 is TGTGCCAGCAGTTTACGAGTACCGGGACTAGCGGGGGTCGCGGCAGATACGCAGTATTTT. It specifies CASSLRVPGLAGVAADTQYF.

This chain uses TRBV15 with TRBJ1-1; no clear D gene. Deletions cut 2 bases from V and 0 bases from J, with 16 bases between. Germline CDR1 and CDR2: LNHNV and YYDKDF (reference sequence). This CDR3 has 17 amino acids. The CDR3 here is CATSRLRGGQVNTEAFF. The DNA of the CDR3 is TGTGCCACCAGCAGACTACGAGGAGGGCAGGTGAACACTGAAGCTTTCTTT.

This chain joins TRBV7-9 and TRBJ2-3; 7 positions agree with TRBD2. The V segment lost 5 bases and the J segment 1 base; nucleotides outside the gene matches: 6. This CDR3 region has 15 residues. CDR1 and CDR2 from the germline V gene are SEHNR and FQNEAQ (reference sequence). In DNA form, the CDR3 reads TGTGCCAGCAGCCCATGGGGAGGGGGCACAGATACGCAGTATTTT. Translated, it gives CASSPWGGGTDTQYF. The entire variable domain, with the rest obtained from reference TRBV7-9 and TRBJ2-3, is as follows: DTGVSQNPRHKITKRGQNVTFRCDPISEHNRLYWYRQTLGQGPEFLTYFQNEAQLEKSRLLSDRFSAERPKGSFSTLEIQRTEQGDSAMYLCASSPWGGGTDTQYFGPGTRLTVL.

The chain uses TRBV4-2 and TRBJ1-6, with D maybe TRBD1 (6 bases). The CDR3 has 15 amino acids. The germline gives CDR1 LGHNA, CDR2 YNFKEQ. Between the trimmed V and J ends, which lost 0 bases and 6 bases, there was a span of 9 bases. The CDR3 protein is CASSQEDSPNSPLHF. The CDR3 DNA reads as TGTGCCAGCAGCCAAGAGGACAGCCCTAATTCACCCCTCCACTTT.

The V and J genes are TRBV9 and TRBJ1-1, with D possibly matching TRBD1 (5 bases). V lost 7 bases and J lost 0, with 7 bases in between. This CDR3 contains 12 residues. CDR1 SGDLS and CDR2 YYNGEE come from the germline V gene. CDR3 DNA sequence: TGTGCCAGCGGACACTTGAACACTGAAGCTTTCTTT. It encodes CASGHLNTEAFF.

Here the CDR3 reads CASLLRGEETQYF. The CDR3, as DNA: TGTGCCAGCTTGTTGCGGGGGGAGGAGACCCAGTACTTC. The chain couples TRBV7-9 to TRBJ2-5; 8 nucleotides align to TRBD2. Germline V lookup: CDR1 SEHNR, CDR2 FQNEAQ (reference sequence). This CDR3 has 13 residues. After removal of 8 bases from V and 5 bases from J, the junction contained 7 bases not matched to a gene.

This clone was picked up one time. V gene TRBV4-1 combines with J gene TRBJ1-5; D possibly corresponds to TRBD1 (6 bases). Trimming left V 0 bases short and J 11 bases short, with 14 bases between. CDR1 and CDR2 from the germline V gene are MGHRA and YSYEKL. This CDR3 spans 14 amino acids. As DNA, the CDR3 is TGCGCCAGCAGCCAAGATAGGGGGACCCCGACCCAGCATTTT. This sequence encodes CASSQDRGTPTQHF.

The chain is built from TRBV15 and TRBJ2-7; D gene uncertain. The ends were cut back, 6 bases at V and 2 bases at J, with 14 bases in the middle. This CDR3 is 14 amino acids long. Germline CDR1 reads LNHNV; CDR2 reads YYDKDF (reference sequence). The CDR3 sequence: CATSFGPQTYEQYF. The CDR3 coding sequence is TGTGCCACCAGTTTCGGTCCCCAAACCTACGAGCAGTACTTC.

CDR3 nucleotides: TGTGCCAGCACCGACAGGGGGCCTACCTACGAGCAGTACTTC. Encoded protein: CASTDRGPTYEQYF. J is TRBJ2-7 and V is TRBV21-1; TRBD1, as called in the table, went unchecked against the DNA. TRBV21-1 is a known pseudogene. The CDR3 contains 14 residues.

In this sample, this clone turned up once. The chain combines TRBV5-1 with TRBJ1-1, with D perhaps matching TRBD1 (5 bases). The length of the CDR3 is 16 residues. The V gene lost 1 base and the J gene lost 5 bases, with 18 bases spanning the gap. Germline V gives CDR1 SGHRS, CDR2 YFSETQ. Here the CDR3 reads CASSLLTVGEGTEAFF. The DNA of the CDR3 is TGCGCCAGCAGCTTGCTGACGGTAGGGGAAGGGACTGAAGCTTTCTTT. The complete variable domain, with remaining parts taken from reference TRBV5-1 and TRBJ1-1, reads KAGVTQTPRYLIKTRGQQVTLSCSPISGHRSVSWYQQTPGQGLQFLFEYFSETQRNKGNFPGRFSGRQFSNSRSEMNVSTLELGDSALYLCASSLLTVGEGTEAFFGQGTRLTVV.

V gene TRBV6-1 combines with J gene TRBJ1-2, with 8 bases identical to TRBD1. Germline-derived CDR1 and CDR2 are MNHNS and SASEGT. This CDR3 comprises 13 residues. The J segment lost 3 bases and the V segment lost 5 bases, leaving 2 bases of the junction unmatched. The CDR3 protein is CASSPGGYYGYTF. DNA for the CDR3: TGTGCCAGCAGTCCAGGGGGCTACTATGGCTACACCTTC.

The V and J genes are TRBV5-1 and TRBJ1-2; 10 bases fit TRBD1. V shed 4 bases and J 5 bases; nucleotides not matched to a gene: 11. The CDR3 runs 16 residues. Germline-derived CDR1 and CDR2 are SGHRS and YFSETQ. CDR3: CASSLGQGVDGYGYTF. In DNA, the CDR3 is TGCGCCAGCAGCCTAGGACAGGGGGTAGATGGATATGGCTACACCTTC. Combining the CDR3 with reference TRBV5-1 and TRBJ1-2 gives the whole variable domain KAGVTQTPRYLIKTRGQQVTLSCSPISGHRSVSWYQQTPGQGLQFLFEYFSETQRNKGNFPGRFSGRQFSNSRSEMNVSTLELGDSALYLCASSLGQGVDGYGYTFGSGTRLTVV.